The clone carrying this T cell receptor (beta chain) was picked up a small number of times. Sequencing was performed with immunoSEQ multiplex PCR; in TCRdb, only in-frame clones are kept and a portion is missing. The sample contains 150,000 to 200,000 clones, over 85% of which appear only once. This record belongs to a study of control samples from healthy donors and cancer patients. The V gene's germline CDR1 is LNHDA and CDR2 SQIVND (reference sequence). Trimming left V 7 bases short and J 2 bases short, with 23 bases between. The CDR3 sequence is 17 residues long. Specimen: blood. The receptor was derived from a woman aged 40 to 55 in good health. This rearrangement joins TRBV19 to TRBJ1-1; the D gene is possibly TRBD1 (5 bases). DNA of the CDR3: TGTGCCAGTACCGGCATGTGGGGGGACCCCCTAAACACTGAAGCTTTCTTT. This translates into CASTGMWGDPLNTEAFF.